The 29 T cell receptor beta chains below were found in one sample sequenced in a study of T-cell memory formation after mild COVID-19. TCRdb redid the calling of the 5' RACE reads with MiXCR, one entry per CDR3 protein. The data show about 210,000 distinct CDR3 sequences, 27% seen once. The specimen sequenced was PBMCs or a T cell subset sorted from them (not recorded which). The receptors stem from an adult woman who had mild COVID-19 (a few samples of this study predate the infection). Cell type and time point are not known.

This clonotype was seen a handful of times. The chain combines TRBV12-3 or TRBV12-4 with TRBJ2-1, with 7 nucleotides matching TRBD1. V shed 6 bases and J 4 bases; nucleotides not matched to a gene: 9. The CDR3 has 15 residues. For the CDR3, the DNA is TGTGCCAGCAGCTCCGGGACAGAGTTGTACAATGAGCAGTTCTTC. Translation gives CASSSGTELYNEQFF.

V and J are TRBV20-1 and TRBJ1-1; D is uncertain. The CDR3 has 10 amino acids. The germline V and J ends were trimmed by 5 bases and 1 base, with 2 bases remaining between them. CDR1 and CDR2 from the germline V gene are DFQATT and SNEGSKA (reference sequence). The DNA of the CDR3 is TGCAGTGCTTGGAACACTGAAGCTTTCTTT. Protein product: CSAWNTEAFF.

This clonotype was counted once. The chain employs TRBV20-1 and TRBJ2-1; the match to TRBD2 covers 13 bases. Per the germline V gene, CDR1 is DFQATT and CDR2 is SNEGSKA (reference sequence). The CDR3 totals 15 residues. Unmatched junction bases numbered 7, after V lost 1 base and J lost 10 bases. CDR3 residues: CSARVGLAGVGEQFF. In DNA, the CDR3 is TGCAGTGCTAGAGTTGGACTAGCGGGAGTCGGGGAGCAGTTCTTC.

This clonotype was detected only a few times. The chain couples TRBV7-9 to TRBJ2-6; either TRBD1 or TRBD2 may supply D (5 bases each). The CDR3 runs 19 residues. V was shortened by 5 bases and J by 0 bases, with 20 bases between the two germline ends. Germline V gene data show CDR1 as SEHNR and CDR2 as FQNEAQ (reference sequence). CDR3 region: CASSTGLRGSLSGANVLTF. The DNA of the CDR3 is TGTGCCAGCAGCACCGGGCTTCGGGGCTCCCTCTCTGGGGCCAACGTCCTGACTTTC.

The J gene is TRBJ2-7, the V gene TRBV6-2 or TRBV6-3, with 12 nucleotides matching TRBD2. Germline-derived CDR1 and CDR2 are MNHEY and SVGEGT. With V trimmed by 4 bases and J by 6 bases, 4 bases remained unmatched. The CDR3 covers 14 residues. The CDR3 sequence: CASSSGLAGSEQYF. The CDR3 region has the DNA TGTGCCAGCAGTTCAGGACTAGCGGGAAGCGAGCAGTACTTC.

V and J are TRBV20-1 and TRBJ1-1; tentative D call: TRBD1 (6 bases). The CDR3 is 13 amino acids. Trimming shortened V by 3 bases and J by 5 bases, and 13 bases separated the two germline ends. CDR1 and CDR2 from the germline V gene are DFQATT and SNEGSKA (reference sequence). CDR3 protein: CSASLGGRTEAFF. Written as DNA, the CDR3 is TGCAGTGCTAGTTTAGGGGGTAGAACTGAAGCTTTCTTT.

The V and J genes are TRBV7-2 and TRBJ1-1, with 7 nucleotides matching TRBD1. V was clipped by 5 bases and J by 5 bases; unmatched bases: 8. The CDR3 covers 14 residues. CDR1 is SGHTA and CDR2 is FQGNSA in the germline V gene. The CDR3 coding sequence is TGTGCCAGCAGCGGCCACAGGGGATCGACTGAAGCTTTCTTT. This translates into CASSGHRGSTEAFF.

This chain uses TRBV5-6 with TRBJ1-1, with unresolved D. Deletions cut 4 bases from V and 5 bases from J, with 21 bases between. The length of the CDR3 is 16 residues. In germline, CDR1 is SGHDT, CDR2 YYEEEE. CDR3 DNA sequence: TGTGCCAGCAGCCCACCCGGGTCCGGCGGAGGGACTGAAGCTTTCTTT. Encoded protein: CASSPPGSGGGTEAFF.

This chain connects TRBV30 to TRBJ2-3; TRBD2 is a possible D gene (6 bases). Germline CDR1 and CDR2: GTSNPN and SVGIG (reference sequence). CDR3 length equals 14 residues. V was clipped by 2 bases and J by 0 bases, with 9 bases between them. The CDR3 region is CAWSWGTSTDTQYF. DNA of the CDR3: TGTGCCTGGAGTTGGGGGACTAGCACAGATACGCAGTATTTT. Supplemented by reference TRBV30 and TRBJ2-3, the full variable domain reads SQTIHQWPATLVQPVGSPLSLECTVEGTSNPNLYWYRQAAGRGLQLLFYSVGIGQISSEVPQNLSASRPQDRQFILSSKKLLLSDSGFYLCAWSWGTSTDTQYFGPGTRLTVL.

The CDR3 sequence: CSAQQVEIAKNIQYF. The CDR3 DNA follows: TGCAGTGCGCAACAGGTAGAGATAGCCAAAAACATTCAGTACTTC. V usage is TRBV20-1 and J usage is TRBJ2-4; weak D call: TRBD1 (5 bases). Germline CDR1 reads DFQATT; CDR2 reads SNEGSKA (reference sequence). The CDR3 contains 15 residues. The germline V and J ends were trimmed by 6 bases and 0 bases, with 15 bases remaining between them.

This chain uses TRBV20-1 with TRBJ1-5, with D possibly being TRBD1 (6 bases). In germline, CDR1 is DFQATT, CDR2 SNEGSKA (reference sequence). Trimming shortened V by 3 bases and J by 4 bases, and 10 bases separated the two germline ends. This CDR3 is built from 13 residues. The CDR3 DNA is TGCAGTGCTAGTAGGCAGGGGAATCAGCCCCAGCATTTT. Its translation: CSASRQGNQPQHF.

The V and J genes are TRBV27 and TRBJ2-7; 9 bases agree with TRBD1. The CDR3 loop spans 15 amino acids. Losses at the gene ends were 5 bases for V and 3 bases for J; bases not matched to a gene: 8. Germline loops: CDR1 MNHEY, CDR2 SMNVEV (reference sequence). CDR3 DNA: TGTGCCAGCAGTGGGGGACAGGGTCTTTTCTACGAGCAGTACTTC. This sequence encodes CASSGGQGLFYEQYF.

The rearrangement joins TRBV7-8 to TRBJ2-7, with D tentatively TRBD2 (6 bases). This CDR3 is 19 amino acids long. Deletions cut 4 bases from V and 0 bases from J, with 25 bases between. CDR1 and CDR2 from the germline V gene are SGHVS and FQNEAQ. CDR3 in amino acids: CASSSIRSFSAGSSYEQYF. In DNA form, the CDR3 reads TGTGCCAGCAGCTCTATACGATCCTTCTCCGCGGGGAGCTCCTACGAGCAGTACTTC.

The chain is built from TRBV7-9 and TRBJ1-4, with D hard to call. This CDR3 is 15 amino acids long. Deletions cut 3 bases from V and 4 bases from J, with 12 bases between. Germline assignment: CDR1 SEHNR and CDR2 FQNEAQ (reference sequence). This chain's CDR3 is CASSFSSGINEKLFF. In nucleotides, the CDR3 is TGTGCCAGCAGCTTTTCCAGCGGAATTAATGAAAAACTGTTTTTT.

The table lists this clonotype with a few counts. The rearrangement uses TRBV7-8 and TRBJ2-2, with 8 bases aligning to TRBD2. Germline CDR1 reads SGHVS; CDR2 reads FQNEAQ. V lost 1 base to trimming and J lost 1 base; unmatched junction nucleotides: 11. This CDR3 contains 19 residues. This CDR3 reads CASSLGGAGGPKNTGELFF. The CDR3 coding sequence is TGTGCCAGCAGCTTAGGCGGGGCGGGAGGACCTAAGAACACCGGGGAGCTGTTTTTT.

The V gene is TRBV7-2, the J gene TRBJ2-1; the D gene could be TRBD1 or TRBD2 (5 bases each). CDR3 size: 15 residues. V shed 1 base and J shed 3 bases, with 10 bases lying between them. CDR1 is SGHTA and CDR2 is FQGNSA in the germline V gene. CDR3 region: CASSLGGALYNEQFF. CDR3 nucleotides: TGTGCCAGCAGCTTAGGAGGGGCCCTCTACAATGAGCAGTTCTTC.

At least ten counts were recorded for this clonotype. The chain is built from TRBV2 and TRBJ1-2; 7 positions match TRBD1. J gave up 6 bases and V 8 bases, and 12 bases lay outside the gene matches. This CDR3 contains 14 residues. Germline CDR1 reads SNHLY; CDR2 reads FYNNEI. The CDR3 here is CASLDRVLSHGYTF. CDR3 DNA: TGTGCCAGCCTCGACAGGGTCTTATCCCATGGCTACACCTTC. The variable domain in full, with the rest retrieved from reference TRBV2 and TRBJ1-2, is EPEVTQTPSHQVTQMGQEVILRCVPISNHLYFYWYRQILGQKVEFLVSFYNNEISEKSEIFDDQFSVERPDGSNFTLKIRSTKLEDSAMYFCASLDRVLSHGYTFGSGTRLTVV.

V is TRBV14 and J is TRBJ1-1, with D maybe TRBD1 (6 bases). V was trimmed by 5 bases and J by 11 bases, leaving 24 bases between them. CDR1 is SGHDN, CDR2 FVKESK, per germline. CDR3 length: 15 amino acids. The CDR3 reads CASSSQRRGAGVAFF. The DNA for the CDR3 is TGTGCCAGCAGCAGCCAAAGACGGGGGGCGGGTGTGGCTTTCTTT.

The chain employs TRBV14 and TRBJ2-4; no clear D gene. Trimming removed 3 bases from V and 7 bases from J, with 13 bases in between. The germline V gene has CDR1 SGHDN and CDR2 FVKESK. The CDR3 has 14 amino acids. CDR3 DNA sequence: TGTGCCAGCAGCCACGGTGGGCTGTCGAACATTCAGTACTTC. It yields the protein CASSHGGLSNIQYF. Looking up the rest from reference TRBV14 and TRBJ2-4 gives the full variable domain: EAGVTQFPSHSVIEKGQTVTLRCDPISGHDNLYWYRRVMGKEIKFLLHFVKESKQDESGMPNNRFLAERTGGTYSTLKVQPAELEDSGVYFCASSHGGLSNIQYFGAGTRLSVL.

The table lists this clonotype with a few counts. CDR3 loop: CASSQDLTGREYF. DNA for the CDR3: TGTGCCAGCAGCCAAGACCTAACCGGTAGGGAGTACTTC. V gene TRBV3-1 combines with J gene TRBJ2-7; D remains ambiguous. Trimming cost V 0 bases and J 11 bases, with 14 bases left between them. The CDR3 covers 13 residues. Germline CDR1 is LGHDT and CDR2 is YNNKEL (reference sequence).

This clonotype turned up a few times. This chain links TRBV5-1 with TRBJ2-2, with 8 bases identical to TRBD1. CDR1 and CDR2 from the germline V gene are SGHRS and YFSETQ. The CDR3 length is 15 residues. The ends lost 2 bases at V and 3 bases at J; junction bases unmatched: 3. CDR3 sequence (DNA): TGCGCCAGCAGCTTAGGACAGGGACACACCGGGGAGCTGTTTTTT. Encoded protein: CASSLGQGHTGELFF.

In its sample, this clonotype was seen once. The V and J genes are TRBV30 and TRBJ2-1; D possibly corresponds to TRBD1 (6 bases). The CDR3 has 15 amino acids. Germline CDR1 and CDR2: GTSNPN and SVGIG (reference sequence). V was shortened by 0 bases and J by 2 bases, with 11 bases between the two germline ends. CDR3 sequence: CAWSVTGFAYNEQFF. The CDR3, as DNA: TGTGCCTGGAGTGTTACAGGGTTTGCCTACAATGAGCAGTTCTTC.

V gene TRBV29-1 combines with J gene TRBJ2-1, with 7 positions matching TRBD2. The trim removed 6 bases at V and 8 bases at J, leaving 19 bases unmatched. CDR1 is SQVTM and CDR2 is ANQGSEA in the germline V gene. The CDR3 is 16 amino acids. Here the CDR3 reads CSVAGLVMHIVDEQFF. In nucleotides, the CDR3 is TGCAGCGTCGCAGGACTAGTTATGCATATTGTGGATGAGCAGTTCTTC.

The V and J genes are TRBV6-2 or TRBV6-3 and TRBJ2-7; weak D call: TRBD2 (6 bases). V was shortened by 6 bases and J by 6 bases, with 18 bases between the two germline ends. Germline V gene data show CDR1 as MNHEY and CDR2 as SVGEGT. The CDR3 runs 14 residues. CDR3 DNA sequence: TGTGCCAGCAGGAAGGACGGGAGTCGAGGCGAGCAGTACTTC. Translation gives CASRKDGSRGEQYF.

This sequence joins TRBV29-1 and TRBJ1-2; 8 bases agree with TRBD1. V lost 4 bases, J lost 6 bases, and 7 bases stayed unmatched. In germline, CDR1 is SQVTM, CDR2 ANQGSEA. This CDR3 is built from 13 residues. The CDR3 loop reads CSVAGTGRDGYTF. The CDR3 DNA sequence: TGCAGCGTTGCCGGGACAGGCCGGGATGGCTACACCTTC. Drawing the rest from reference TRBV29-1 and TRBJ1-2, the complete variable domain is SAVISQKPSRDICQRGTSLTIQCQVDSQVTMMFWYRQQPGQSLTLIATANQGSEATYESGFVIDKFPISRPNLTFSTLTVSNMSPEDSSIYLCSVAGTGRDGYTFGSGTRLTVV.

CDR3 nucleotides: TGTGCCAGCAGTTTCCGGAGGACTAAAAACATTCAGTACTTC. This encodes CASSFRRTKNIQYF. The V call is TRBV12-3 or TRBV12-4, the J call TRBJ2-4, with a weak D call TRBD2 (5 bases). Trimming took 3 bases from V and 4 from J, leaving 10 bases between them. The CDR3 sequence is 14 residues long.

This clonotype has more than one count but fewer than ten. This sequence joins TRBV6-5 and TRBJ2-3; 7 bases align to TRBD1. Germline CDR1 is MNHEY and CDR2 is SVGAGI. Trimming removed 4 bases from V and 2 bases from J; junction bases left unmatched: 3. This CDR3 spans 14 amino acids. The CDR3 nucleotides read TGTGCCAGCAGTTCGGGACAGTACACAGATACGCAGTATTTT. As protein: CASSSGQYTDTQYF.

V gene TRBV25-1 combines with J gene TRBJ1-1, with 8 bases fitting TRBD1. Trimming took 4 bases from V and 4 from J; bases not matched to a gene: 11. CDR1 and CDR2 from the germline V gene are MGHDK and SYGVNS. This CDR3 has 16 amino acids. CDR3 sequence (DNA): TGTGCCAGCAGTGTACCGGGACAGGAAGGAAGCACTGAAGCTTTCTTT. It encodes CASSVPGQEGSTEAFF.

The table lists this clonotype with a few counts. The chain links TRBV14 to TRBJ2-1; D remains unclear. V lost 1 base and J 5 bases, leaving 9 bases between the germline ends. This CDR3 comprises 14 residues. Germline CDR1 SGHDN, CDR2 FVKESK. CDR3 sequence (DNA): TGTGCCAGCAGCCAAGCTCTTGGACACAATGAGCAGTTCTTC. Its protein is CASSQALGHNEQFF.